This T cell receptor (beta chain) was documented in a study of T-cell memory formation after mild COVID-19. Study at large: In these data, TCR clusters were largely donor specific. Study findings and constraints: CD4+ clones that contracted lay mainly in CM and EM; CD8+ ones lay in EMRA. Clones that got smaller from day 15 to 85 had even CD4/CD8, while clones growing later tipped toward CD4+.

With regard to this clonotype: The antigen is unknown.

Via MiXCR, TCRdb re-called the 5' RACE reads, giving one row per CDR3 protein. The sample lists 350,000 or so distinct CDR3 sequences; 20% to 25% were seen once. The sequence came from a young man who had mild COVID-19 (a few samples of this study predate the infection). Cell type and time point are not known. Sequenced material: PBMCs or a T cell subset sorted from them (not recorded which).

CDR3 sequence: CASSDSPDRRGNSPLHF. CDR3 sequence (DNA): TGTGCCAGCTCCGACTCACCCGATAGAAGAGGGAATTCACCCCTCCACTTT. This sequence joins TRBV2 and TRBJ1-6, with D unresolved. V was shortened by 8 bases and J by 7 bases, with 24 bases between the two germline ends. CDR3 length: 17 amino acids. Germline CDR1 and CDR2: SNHLY and FYNNEI. Full variable domain (missing parts from reference TRBV2 and TRBJ1-6): EPEVTQTPSHQVTQMGQEVILRCVPISNHLYFYWYRQILGQKVEFLVSFYNNEISEKSEIFDDQFSVERPDGSNFTLKIRSTKLEDSAMYFCASSDSPDRRGNSPLHFGNGTRLTVT.